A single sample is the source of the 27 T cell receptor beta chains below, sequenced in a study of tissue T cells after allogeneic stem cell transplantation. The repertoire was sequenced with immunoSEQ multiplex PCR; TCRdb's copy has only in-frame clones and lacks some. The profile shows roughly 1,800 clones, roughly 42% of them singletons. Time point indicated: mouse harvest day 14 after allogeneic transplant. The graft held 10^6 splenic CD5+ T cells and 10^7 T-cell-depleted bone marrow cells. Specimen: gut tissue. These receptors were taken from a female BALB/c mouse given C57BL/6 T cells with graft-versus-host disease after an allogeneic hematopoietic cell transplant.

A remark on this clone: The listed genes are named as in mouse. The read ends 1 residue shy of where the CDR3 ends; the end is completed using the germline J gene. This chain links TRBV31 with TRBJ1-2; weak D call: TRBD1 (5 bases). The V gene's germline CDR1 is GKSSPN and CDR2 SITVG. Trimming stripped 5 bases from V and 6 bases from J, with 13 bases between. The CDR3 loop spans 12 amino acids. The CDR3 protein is CAWSRTRPDYTF. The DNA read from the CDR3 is TGTGCCTGGTCCAGGACACGACCCGACTACACC.

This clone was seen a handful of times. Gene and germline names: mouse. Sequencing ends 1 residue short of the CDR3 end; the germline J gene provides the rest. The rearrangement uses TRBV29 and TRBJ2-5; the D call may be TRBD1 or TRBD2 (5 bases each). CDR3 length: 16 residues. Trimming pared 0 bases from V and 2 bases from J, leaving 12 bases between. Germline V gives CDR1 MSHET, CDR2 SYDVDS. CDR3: CASSLSTGTTQDTQYF. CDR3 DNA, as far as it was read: TGTGCTAGCAGTTTATCGACGGGGACGACCCAAGACACCCAGTAC. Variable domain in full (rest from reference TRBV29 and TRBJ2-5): DMKVTQMPRYLIKRMGENVLLECGQDMSHETMYWYRQDPGLGLQLIYISYDVDSNSEGDIPKGYRVSRKKREHFSLILDSAKTNQTSVYFCASSLSTGTTQDTQYFGPGTRLLVL.

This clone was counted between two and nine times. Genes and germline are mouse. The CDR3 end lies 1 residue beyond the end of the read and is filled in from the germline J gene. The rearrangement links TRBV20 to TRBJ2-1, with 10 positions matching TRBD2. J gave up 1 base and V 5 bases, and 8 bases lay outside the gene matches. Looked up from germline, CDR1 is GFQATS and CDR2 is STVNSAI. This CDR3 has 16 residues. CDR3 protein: CGALRPGLGNYAEQFF. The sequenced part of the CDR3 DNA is TGTGGTGCTCTTCGACCGGGACTGGGGAACTATGCTGAGCAGTTC.

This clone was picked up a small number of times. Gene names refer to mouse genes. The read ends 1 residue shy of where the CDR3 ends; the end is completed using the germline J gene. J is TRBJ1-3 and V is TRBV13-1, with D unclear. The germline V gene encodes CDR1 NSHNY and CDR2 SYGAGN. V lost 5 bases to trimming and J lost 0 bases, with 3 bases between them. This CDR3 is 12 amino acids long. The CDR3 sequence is CASRNSGNTLYF. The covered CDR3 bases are TGTGCCAGCAGGAATTCTGGAAATACGCTCTAT.

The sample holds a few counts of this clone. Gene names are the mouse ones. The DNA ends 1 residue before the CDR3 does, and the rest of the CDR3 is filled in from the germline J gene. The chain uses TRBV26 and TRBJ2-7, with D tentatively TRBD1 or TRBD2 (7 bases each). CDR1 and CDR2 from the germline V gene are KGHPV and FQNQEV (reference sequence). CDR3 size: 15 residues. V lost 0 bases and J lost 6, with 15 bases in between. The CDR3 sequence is CASSLSVRGGVEQYF. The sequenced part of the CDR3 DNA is TGTGCCAGCAGTCTGTCTGTCAGGGGGGGGGTTGAACAGTAC.

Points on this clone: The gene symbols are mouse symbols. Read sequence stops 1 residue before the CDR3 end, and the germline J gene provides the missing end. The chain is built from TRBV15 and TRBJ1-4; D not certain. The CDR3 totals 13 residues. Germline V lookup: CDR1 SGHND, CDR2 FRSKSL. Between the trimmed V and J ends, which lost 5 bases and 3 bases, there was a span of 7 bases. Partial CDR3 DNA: TGTGCCAGCAGTGCGGGCGCCAACGAAAGATTATTT. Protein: CASSAGANERLF. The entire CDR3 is CASSAGANERLFF.

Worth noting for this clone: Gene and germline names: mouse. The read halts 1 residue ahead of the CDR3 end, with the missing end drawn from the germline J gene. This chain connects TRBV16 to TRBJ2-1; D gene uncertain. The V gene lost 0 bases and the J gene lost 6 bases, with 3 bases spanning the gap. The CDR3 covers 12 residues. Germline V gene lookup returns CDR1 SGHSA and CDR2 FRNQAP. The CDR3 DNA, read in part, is TGTGCAAGCAGCTTAGATATTGCTGAGCAGTTC. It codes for CASSLDIAEQF. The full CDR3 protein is CASSLDIAEQFF.

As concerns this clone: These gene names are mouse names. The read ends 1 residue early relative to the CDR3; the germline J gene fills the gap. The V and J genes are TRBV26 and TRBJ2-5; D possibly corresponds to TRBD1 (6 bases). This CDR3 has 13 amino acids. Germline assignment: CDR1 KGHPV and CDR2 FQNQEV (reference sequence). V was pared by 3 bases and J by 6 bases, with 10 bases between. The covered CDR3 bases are TGTGCCAGCAGTCTAAACAGGGCGGACACCCAGTAC. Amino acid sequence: CASSLNRADTQY. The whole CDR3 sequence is CASSLNRADTQYF.

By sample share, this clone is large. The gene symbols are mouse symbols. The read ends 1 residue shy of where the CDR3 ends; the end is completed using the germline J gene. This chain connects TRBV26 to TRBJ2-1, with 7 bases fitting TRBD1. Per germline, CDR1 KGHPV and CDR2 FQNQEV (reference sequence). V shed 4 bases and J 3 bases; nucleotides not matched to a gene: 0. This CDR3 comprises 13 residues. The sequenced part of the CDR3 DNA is TGTGCCAGCAGTCGGGACAGCTATGCTGAGCAGTTC. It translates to CASSRDSYAEQF. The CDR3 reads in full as CASSRDSYAEQFF.

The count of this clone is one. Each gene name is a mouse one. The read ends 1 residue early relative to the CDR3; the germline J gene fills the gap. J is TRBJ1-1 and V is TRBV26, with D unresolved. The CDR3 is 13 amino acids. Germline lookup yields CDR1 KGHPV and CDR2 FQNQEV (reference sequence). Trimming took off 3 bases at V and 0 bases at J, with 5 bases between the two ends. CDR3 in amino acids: CASSLEANTEVFF. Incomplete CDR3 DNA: TGTGCCAGCAGTCTTGAGGCAAACACAGAAGTCTTC.

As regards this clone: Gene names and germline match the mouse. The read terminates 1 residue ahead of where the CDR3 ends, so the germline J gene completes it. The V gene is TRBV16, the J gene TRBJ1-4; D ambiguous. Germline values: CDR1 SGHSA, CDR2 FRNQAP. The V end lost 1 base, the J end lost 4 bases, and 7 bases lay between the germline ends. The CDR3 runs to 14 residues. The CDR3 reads CASSLVGNNERLFF. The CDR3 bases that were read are TGTGCAAGCAGCTTAGTGGGCAACAACGAAAGATTATTT.

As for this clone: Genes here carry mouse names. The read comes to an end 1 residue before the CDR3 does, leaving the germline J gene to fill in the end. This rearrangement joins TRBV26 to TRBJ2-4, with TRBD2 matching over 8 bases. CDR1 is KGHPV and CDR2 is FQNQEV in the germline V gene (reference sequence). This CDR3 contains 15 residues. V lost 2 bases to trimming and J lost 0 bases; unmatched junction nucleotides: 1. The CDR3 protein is CASSLDWGSQNTLYF. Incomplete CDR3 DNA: TGTGCCAGCAGTCTGGACTGGGGTAGTCAAAACACCTTGTAC.

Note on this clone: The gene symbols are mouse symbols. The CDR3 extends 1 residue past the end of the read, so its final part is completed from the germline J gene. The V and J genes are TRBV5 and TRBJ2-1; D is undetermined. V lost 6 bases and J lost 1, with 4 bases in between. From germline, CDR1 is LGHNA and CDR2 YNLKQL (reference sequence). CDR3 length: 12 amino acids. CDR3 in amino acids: CASRDNYAEQFF. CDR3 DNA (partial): TGTGCCAGCAGGGACAACTATGCTGAGCAGTTC.

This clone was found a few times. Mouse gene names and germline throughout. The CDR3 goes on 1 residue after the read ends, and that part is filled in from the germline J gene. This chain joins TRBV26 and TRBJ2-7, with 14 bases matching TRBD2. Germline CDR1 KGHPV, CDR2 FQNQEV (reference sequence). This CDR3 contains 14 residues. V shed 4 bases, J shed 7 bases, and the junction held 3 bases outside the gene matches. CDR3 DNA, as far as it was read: TGTGCCAGCAGTCCGGGACTGGGGGGGCGGGAACAGTAC. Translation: CASSPGLGGREQY. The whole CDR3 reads CASSPGLGGREQYF.

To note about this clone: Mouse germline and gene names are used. CDR3 bases read: TGTGCCAGCAGCTCCAGGGAAGATTCGCCCCTCTAC. Its translation is CASSSREDSPLY. The whole CDR3 region reads CASSSREDSPLYF. The rearrangement links TRBV3 to TRBJ1-6; perhaps TRBD1 as D (5 bases). The CDR3 goes on 1 residue after the read ends, and that part is filled in from the germline J gene. TRBJ1-6 counts as an open reading frame of uncertain function. Germline loops: CDR1 SNHLY, CDR2 FYNGKV (reference sequence). Between the trimmed V and J ends, which lost 4 bases and 8 bases, there was a span of 9 bases. CDR3 length equals 13 residues.

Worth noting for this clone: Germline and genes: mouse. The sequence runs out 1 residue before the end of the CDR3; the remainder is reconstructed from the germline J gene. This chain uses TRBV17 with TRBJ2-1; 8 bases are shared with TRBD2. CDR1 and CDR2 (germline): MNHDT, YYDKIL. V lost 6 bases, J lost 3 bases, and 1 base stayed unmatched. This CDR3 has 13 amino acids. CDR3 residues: CASSDWGYAEQFF. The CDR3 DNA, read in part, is TGTGCTAGCAGCGACTGGGGCTATGCTGAGCAGTTC.

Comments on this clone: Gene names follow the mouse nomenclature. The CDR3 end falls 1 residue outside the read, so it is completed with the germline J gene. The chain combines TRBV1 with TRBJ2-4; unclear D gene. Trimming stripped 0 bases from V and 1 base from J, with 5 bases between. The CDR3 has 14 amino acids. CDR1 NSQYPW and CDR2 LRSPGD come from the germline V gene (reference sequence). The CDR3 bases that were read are TGCACCTGCAGTGCAGATCGGGGTCAAAACACCTTGTAC. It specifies CTCSADRGQNTLY. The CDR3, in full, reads CTCSADRGQNTLYF.

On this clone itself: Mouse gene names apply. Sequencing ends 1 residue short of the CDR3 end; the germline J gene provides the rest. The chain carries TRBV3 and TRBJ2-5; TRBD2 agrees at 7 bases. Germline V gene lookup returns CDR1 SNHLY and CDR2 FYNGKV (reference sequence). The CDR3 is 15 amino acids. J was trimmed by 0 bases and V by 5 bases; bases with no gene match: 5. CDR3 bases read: TGTGCCAGCAGCCCACACTGGGGTAACCAAGACACCCAGTAC. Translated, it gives CASSPHWGNQDTQY. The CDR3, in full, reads CASSPHWGNQDTQYF.

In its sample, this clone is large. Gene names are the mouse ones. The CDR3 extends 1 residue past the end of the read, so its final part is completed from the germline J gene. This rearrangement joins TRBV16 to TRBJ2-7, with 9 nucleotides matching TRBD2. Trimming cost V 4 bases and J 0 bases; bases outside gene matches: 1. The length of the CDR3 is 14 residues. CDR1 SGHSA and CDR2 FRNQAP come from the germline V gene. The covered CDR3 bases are TGTGCAAGCAGCTGGACTGGGGACTCCTATGAACAGTAC. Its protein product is CASSWTGDSYEQY. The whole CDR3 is CASSWTGDSYEQYF.

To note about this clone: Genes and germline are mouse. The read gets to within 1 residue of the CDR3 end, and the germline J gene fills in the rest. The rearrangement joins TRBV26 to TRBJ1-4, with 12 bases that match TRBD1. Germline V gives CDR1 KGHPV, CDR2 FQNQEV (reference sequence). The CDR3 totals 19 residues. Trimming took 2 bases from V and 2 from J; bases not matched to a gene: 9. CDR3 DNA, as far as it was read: TGTGCCAGCAGTCTGAGGAGGGACAGGGGGCCCCCCTCCAACGAAAGATTATTT. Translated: CASSLRRDRGPPSNERLF. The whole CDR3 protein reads CASSLRRDRGPPSNERLFF.

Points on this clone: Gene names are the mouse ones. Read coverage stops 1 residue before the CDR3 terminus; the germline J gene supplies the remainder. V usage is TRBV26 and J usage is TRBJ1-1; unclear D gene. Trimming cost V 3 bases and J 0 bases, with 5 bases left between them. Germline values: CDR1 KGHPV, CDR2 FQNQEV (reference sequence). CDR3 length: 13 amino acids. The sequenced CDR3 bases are TGTGCCAGCAGTCTTCAGGAGAACACAGAAGTCTTC. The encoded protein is CASSLQENTEVF. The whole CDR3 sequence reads CASSLQENTEVFF.

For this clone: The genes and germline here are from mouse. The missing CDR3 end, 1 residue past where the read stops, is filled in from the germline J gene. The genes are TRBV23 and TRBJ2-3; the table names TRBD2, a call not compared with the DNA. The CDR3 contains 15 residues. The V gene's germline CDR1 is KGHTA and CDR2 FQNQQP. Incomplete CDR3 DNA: TGCTCCAGCAGTCAAATGGGGGGGCGTGCAGAAACGCTGTAT. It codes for CSSSQMGGRAETLY. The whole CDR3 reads CSSSQMGGRAETLYF.

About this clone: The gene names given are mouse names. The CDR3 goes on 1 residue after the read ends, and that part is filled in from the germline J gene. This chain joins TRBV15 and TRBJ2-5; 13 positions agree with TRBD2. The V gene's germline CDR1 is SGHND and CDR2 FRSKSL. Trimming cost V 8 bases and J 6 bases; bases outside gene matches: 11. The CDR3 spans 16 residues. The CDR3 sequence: CASRPGLGGGGDTQYF. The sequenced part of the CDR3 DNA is TGTGCCAGCCGCCCGGGACTGGGGGGGGGCGGGGACACCCAGTAC.

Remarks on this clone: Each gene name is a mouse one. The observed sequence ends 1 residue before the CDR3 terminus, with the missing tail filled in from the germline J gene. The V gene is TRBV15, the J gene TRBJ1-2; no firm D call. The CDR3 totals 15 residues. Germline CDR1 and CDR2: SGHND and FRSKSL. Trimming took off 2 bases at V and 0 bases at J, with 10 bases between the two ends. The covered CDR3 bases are TGTGCCAGCAGTTTAAGGGCAGGCCCAAACTCCGACTACACC. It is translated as CASSLRAGPNSDYT. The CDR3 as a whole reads CASSLRAGPNSDYTF.

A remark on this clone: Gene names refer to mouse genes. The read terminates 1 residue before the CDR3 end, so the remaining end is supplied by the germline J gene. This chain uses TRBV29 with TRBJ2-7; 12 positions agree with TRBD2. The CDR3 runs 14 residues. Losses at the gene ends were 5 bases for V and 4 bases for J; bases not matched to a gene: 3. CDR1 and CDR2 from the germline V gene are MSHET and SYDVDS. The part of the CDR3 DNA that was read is TGTGCTAGCAGTGCTGGGACTGGGGGGTATGAACAGTAC. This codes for CASSAGTGGYEQY. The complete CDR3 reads CASSAGTGGYEQYF.

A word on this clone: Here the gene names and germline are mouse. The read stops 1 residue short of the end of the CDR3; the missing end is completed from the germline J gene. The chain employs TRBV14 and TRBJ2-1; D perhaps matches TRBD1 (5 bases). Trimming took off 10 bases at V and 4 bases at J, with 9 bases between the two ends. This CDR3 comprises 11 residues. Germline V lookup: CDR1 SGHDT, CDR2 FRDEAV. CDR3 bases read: TGTGCCGGACAAAAATATGCTGAGCAGTTC. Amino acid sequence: CAGQKYAEQF. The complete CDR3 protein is CAGQKYAEQFF. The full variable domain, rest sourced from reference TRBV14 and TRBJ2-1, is EAGVTQSPRYAVLQEGQAVSFWCDPISGHDTLYWYQQPRDQGPQLLVYFRDEAVIDNSQLPSDRFSAVRPKGTNSTLKIQSAKQGDTATYLCAGQKYAEQFFGPGTRLTVL.

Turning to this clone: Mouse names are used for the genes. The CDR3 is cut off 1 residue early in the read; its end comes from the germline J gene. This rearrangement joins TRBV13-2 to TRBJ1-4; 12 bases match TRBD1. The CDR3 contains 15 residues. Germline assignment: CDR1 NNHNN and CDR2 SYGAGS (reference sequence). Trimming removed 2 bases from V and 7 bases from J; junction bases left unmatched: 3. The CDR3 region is CASGEPGQGAERLFF. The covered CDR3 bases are TGTGCCAGCGGTGAGCCGGGACAGGGGGCCGAAAGATTATTT.